Given below is one T cell receptor beta chain in context. Other DNA sequences in this sample translate to the same CDR3. The CDR3 has 16 amino acids. The table came from immunoSEQ multiplex PCR; TCRdb's copy has only in-frame clones and leaves some out. The top ten clones hold around 13% of a sample with approximately 73,000 clones, 85% to 90% of them seen once. This specimen comes from a study of OX40 agonist ivuxolimab in advanced cancers. Across the whole study: People who had prior anti-PD-1, anti-PD-L1 or anti-CTLA-4 therapy could take part, and under 45% had some.

This sequence originates from an adult with an advanced solid tumor such as melanoma, head and neck, liver or kidney cancer. The sequencing used CD4+ or CD8+ T cells sorted from blood, collected in a trial of the OX40 agonist ivuxolimab. The gene calls are TRBV21-1 and TRBJ1-2; TRBD1 is the table's D call, not checked against the DNA. TRBV21-1 corresponds to a pseudogene. The CDR3: CASSKAAAQRAYGYTF. CDR3 DNA sequence: TGTGCCAGCAGCAAAGCGGCCGCACAGAGAGCCTACGGCTACACCTTC.